These 14 T cell receptor beta chains were all obtained from the same sample, sequenced in a study of OX40 agonist ivuxolimab in advanced cancers. Clones were read by immunoSEQ multiplex PCR, and TCRdb kept only the in-frame ones, dropping some. The sample lists over 35,000 clones, 89% occurring once. This specimen was CD4+ or CD8+ T cells sorted from blood, taken in a trial of the OX40 agonist ivuxolimab. These receptors all stem from an adult with an advanced solid tumor such as melanoma, head and neck, liver or kidney cancer.

This chain connects TRBV7-3 to TRBJ2-1; D is possibly TRBD2 (6 bases). Germline CDR1 SGHTA, CDR2 FQGTGA. V was pared by 4 bases and J by 9 bases, with 25 bases between. The CDR3 spans 17 residues. Written as DNA, the CDR3 is TGTGCCAGCAGCTCGCCCGCCGGGGGTAGTCTGAGGGGTGAGCAGTTCTTC. This gives the protein CASSSPAGGSLRGEQFF. The variable domain in full, completed from reference TRBV7-3 and TRBJ2-1, reads GAGVSQTPSNKVTEKGKYVELRCDPISGHTALYWYRQSLGQGPEFLIYFQGTGAADDSGLPNDRFFAVRPEGSVSTLKIQRTERGDSAVYLCASSSPAGGSLRGEQFFGPGTRLTVL.

V usage is TRBV18 and J usage is TRBJ1-3; D unclear. Germline V gene sequence: CDR1 KGHSH, CDR2 LQKENI. V lost 4 bases to trimming and J lost 0 bases, with 10 bases between them. This CDR3 has 15 amino acids. In DNA, the CDR3 is TGTGCCAGCTCACAAGATCCTAACTCTGGAAACACCATATATTTT. Translating it yields CASSQDPNSGNTIYF.

The rearrangement joins TRBV7-2 to TRBJ2-1, with 8 bases identical to TRBD1. The CDR3 loop spans 12 amino acids. Germline CDR1 is SGHTA and CDR2 is FQGNSA. Unmatched junction bases numbered 5, after V lost 1 base and J lost 15 bases. CDR3 loop: CASSLEDRVGFF. In DNA form, the CDR3 reads TGTGCCAGCAGCTTAGAGGACAGGGTGGGGTTCTTC. Looking up the rest from reference TRBV7-2 and TRBJ2-1 gives the full variable domain: GAGVSQSPSNKVTEKGKDVELRCDPISGHTALYWYRQSLGQGLEFLIYFQGNSAPDKSGLPSDRFSAERTGGSVSTLTIQRTQQEDSAVYLCASSLEDRVGFFGPGTRLTVL.

Details on this clone: Germline is not matched at one junction end, which may reflect a read error. Other DNA sequences in the sample encode the same CDR3. The chain links TRBV7-2 to TRBJ2-2, with D maybe TRBD2 (5 bases). CDR3 length: 14 amino acids. Germline lookup yields CDR1 SGHTA and CDR2 FQGNSA. The CDR3 spells CAVLSGFLPGELFF. CDR3 bases: TGTGCCGTCCTCTCCGGCTTCCTCCCCGGGGAGTTGTTTTTT.

V is TRBV11-3 and J is TRBJ1-3; TRBD1 is a possible D gene (5 bases). The CDR3 totals 15 residues. V was clipped by 5 bases and J by 4 bases, with 15 bases between them. Germline V lookup: CDR1 SGHNT, CDR2 YENEEA. The CDR3 DNA follows: TGTGCCAGCAGCCGAGGGAGGGGCGAAGGAAACACCATATATTTT. It specifies CASSRGRGEGNTIYF.

The chain joins TRBV6-5 to TRBJ2-7; no firm D call. The V gene's germline CDR1 is MNHEY and CDR2 SVGAGI. V gave up 5 bases and J gave up 7 bases, with 18 bases separating them. The length of the CDR3 is 14 residues. CDR3 residues: CASSPTTDSREQYF. The CDR3 DNA follows: TGTGCCAGCAGTCCTACCACGGATTCCCGGGAGCAGTACTTC.

For the CDR3, the DNA is TGTGCCAGTAGTATGGGTGCAGGGCTTACCTCTGGAAACACCATATATTTT. It yields the protein CASSMGAGLTSGNTIYF. J is TRBJ1-3 and V is TRBV19; possibly TRBD1 for D (5 bases). Germline CDR1 reads LNHDA; CDR2 reads SQIVND (reference sequence). This CDR3 is built from 17 residues. Deletions cut 3 bases from V and 0 bases from J, with 15 bases between.

The genes are TRBV29-1 and TRBJ2-7, with D unclear. V lost 5 bases and J 0 bases, leaving 14 bases between the germline ends. This CDR3 spans 14 amino acids. From germline, CDR1 is SQVTM and CDR2 ANQGSEA. CDR3 in DNA: TGCAGCGTTCGTGCAAGGAGCAGCTCCTACGAGCAGTACTTC. Encoded protein: CSVRARSSSYEQYF.

The chain carries TRBV6-1 and TRBJ1-5; D unresolved. The CDR3 spans 17 residues. Trimming stripped 3 bases from V and 4 bases from J, with 19 bases between. Germline CDR1 and CDR2: MNHNS and SASEGT. The CDR3 region has the DNA TGTGCCAGCAGTGACTTCATTTGGGAGGGAAAAAATCAGCCCCAGCATTTT. Translation: CASSDFIWEGKNQPQHF.

The J gene is TRBJ1-5, the V gene TRBV10-3; maybe TRBD1 (5 bases). Germline-derived CDR1 and CDR2 are ENHRY and SYGVKD. This CDR3 region has 15 residues. Trimming cost V 5 bases and J 4 bases, with 15 bases left between them. The DNA for the CDR3 is TGTGCCATCAGTTCCGGGACGCCGAGGAATCAGCCCCAGCATTTT. This encodes CAISSGTPRNQPQHF.

The table lists this clone with a few counts. The CDR3 nucleotides are TGTGCCAGCAGTTACGGGAATCAGCCCCAGCATTTT. This codes for CASSYGNQPQHF. The V and J genes are TRBV6-6 and TRBJ1-5; D is unresolved. Trimming removed 2 bases at V and 4 bases at J, with 3 bases between. From germline, CDR1 is MNHNY and CDR2 SVGAGI (reference sequence). The CDR3 contains 12 residues.

This clone was picked up a small number of times. The chain joins TRBV7-8 to TRBJ2-7; TRBD2 matches at 10 bases. This CDR3 is built from 18 residues. The ends lost 1 base at V and 0 bases at J; junction bases unmatched: 9. Germline-derived CDR1 and CDR2 are SGHVS and FQNEAQ. The CDR3, as DNA: TGTGCCAGCAGCTTAGTGGGTAGCGGGGGGTTAAGCTCCTACGAGCAGTACTTC. Translating it yields CASSLVGSGGLSSYEQYF.

The CDR3, as DNA: TGTGCCAGCAGGCGGGACAGGGGCGCCTATGGCTACACCTTC. Translation: CASRRDRGAYGYTF. The chain employs TRBV6-4 and TRBJ1-2; the match to TRBD1 covers 10 bases. J gave up 4 bases and V 6 bases, and 5 bases lay outside the gene matches. CDR3 size: 14 residues. Germline V gene lookup returns CDR1 MRHNA and CDR2 SNTAGT.

In this sample, this clone turned up once. The V gene is TRBV5-1, the J gene TRBJ2-5; D not certain. The V and J ends lost 0 bases and 7 bases respectively, with 16 bases between them. Germline values: CDR1 SGHRS, CDR2 YFSETQ. The CDR3 extends over 15 amino acids. CDR3 amino acids: CASSLDPGLKATQYF. Written as DNA, the CDR3 is TGCGCCAGCAGCTTGGACCCCGGCCTTAAGGCGACCCAGTACTTC.